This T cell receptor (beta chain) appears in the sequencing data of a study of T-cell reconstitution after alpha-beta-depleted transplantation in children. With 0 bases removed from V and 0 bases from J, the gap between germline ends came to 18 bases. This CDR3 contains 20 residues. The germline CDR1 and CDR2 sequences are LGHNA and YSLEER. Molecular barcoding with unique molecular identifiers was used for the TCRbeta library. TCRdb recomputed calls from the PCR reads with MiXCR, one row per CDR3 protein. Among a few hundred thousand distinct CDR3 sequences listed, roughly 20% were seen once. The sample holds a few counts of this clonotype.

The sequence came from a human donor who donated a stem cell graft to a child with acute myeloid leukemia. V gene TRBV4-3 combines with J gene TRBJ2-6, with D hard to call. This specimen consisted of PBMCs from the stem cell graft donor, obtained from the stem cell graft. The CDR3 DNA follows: TGCGCCAGCAGCCAAGATTTAGGAACGACCTGGGGCTCTGGGGCCAACGTCCTGACTTTC. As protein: CASSQDLGTTWGSGANVLTF.